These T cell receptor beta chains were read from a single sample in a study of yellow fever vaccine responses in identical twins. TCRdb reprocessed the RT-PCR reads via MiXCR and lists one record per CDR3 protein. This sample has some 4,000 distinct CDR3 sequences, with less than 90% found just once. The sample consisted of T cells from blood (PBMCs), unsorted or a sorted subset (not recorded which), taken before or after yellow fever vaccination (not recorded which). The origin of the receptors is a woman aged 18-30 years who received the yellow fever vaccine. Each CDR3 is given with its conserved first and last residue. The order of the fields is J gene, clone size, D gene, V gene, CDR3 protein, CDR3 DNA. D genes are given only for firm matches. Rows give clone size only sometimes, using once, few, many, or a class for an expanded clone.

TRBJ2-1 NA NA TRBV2 CASRGRTKDNEQFF TGTGCCAGCAGGGGCAGGACTAAAGACAATGAGCAGTTCTTC
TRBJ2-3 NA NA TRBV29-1 CSVPLPKGTDTQYF TGCAGCGTCCCCTTGCCTAAGGGCACAGATACGCAGTATTTT
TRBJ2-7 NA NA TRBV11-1 CASSPSDRSYEQYF TGTGCCAGCAGCCCATCCGACAGGTCCTACGAGCAGTACTTC
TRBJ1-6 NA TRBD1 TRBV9 CASSKQGASYNSPLHF TGTGCCAGCAGCAAACAGGGGGCCTCCTATAATTCACCCCTCCACTTT
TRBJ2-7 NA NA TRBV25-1 CASSENLHEQYF TGTGCCAGCAGTGAAAATCTCCACGAGCAGTACTTC
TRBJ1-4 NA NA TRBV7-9 CASSLDRGNEKLFF TGTGCCAGCAGCTTAGACCGGGGGAATGAAAAACTGTTTTTT
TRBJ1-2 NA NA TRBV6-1 CASSLGLSYGYTF TGTGCCAGCAGTCTGGGACTCAGCTATGGCTACACCTTC
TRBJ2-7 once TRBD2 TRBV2 CASSEGTSSYEQYF TGTGCCAGCAGTGAAGGGACTAGCAGCTACGAGCAGTACTTC
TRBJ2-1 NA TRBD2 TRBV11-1 CASSSGTSGGTYNEQFF TGTGCCAGCAGCTCCGGGACTAGCGGGGGAACCTACAATGAGCAGTTCTTC
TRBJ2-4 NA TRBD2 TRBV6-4 CASSDTGGPGKNIQYF TGTGCCAGCAGTGACACGGGAGGGCCTGGCAAAAACATTCAGTACTTC
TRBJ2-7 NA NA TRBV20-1 CSARGTFSTYEQYF TGCAGTGCTAGAGGCACGTTCTCAACCTACGAGCAGTACTTC
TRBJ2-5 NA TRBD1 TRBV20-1 CSAGQGRETQYF TGCAGTGCCGGACAGGGTCGGGAGACCCAGTACTTC
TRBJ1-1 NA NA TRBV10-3 CAISDRDKNTEAFF TGTGCCATCAGTGACAGAGATAAGAACACTGAAGCTTTCTTT
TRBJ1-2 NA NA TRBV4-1 CASSQERDRYFGYTF TGCGCCAGCAGCCAAGAAAGGGACCGCTATTTCGGCTACACCTTC
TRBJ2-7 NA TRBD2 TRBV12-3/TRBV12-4 CASSLAGVTYEQYF TGTGCCAGCAGTTTGGCGGGAGTTACCTACGAGCAGTACTTC